This T cell receptor beta chain was recovered during a study of vaccination and CD4 T cells after COVID-19. At the level of the study: Every participant had a vaccine, which was either BNT162b2 or mRNA-1273, given in two doses. Some control cultures received a CEFX pool, which served as the positive control. Others received an HIV-1 Nef pool or no peptide.

V lost 5 bases and J lost 7, with 21 bases in between. CDR1 and CDR2 from the germline V gene are SGHVS and FQNEAQ. This CDR3 is 16 amino acids long. In the case of this clonotype: The antigen remains unidentified.

Once obtained from cultured CD4+ T cells, the DNA was sequenced using the Oncomine TCR Beta short-read assay. Genomic DNA was taken out of cultured CD4+ T cells by extraction. Each CDR3 protein gets one entry after TCRdb re-called the PCR reads with MiXCR. Found here are about 7,200 distinct CDR3 sequences, approximately 23% of them singletons; the top ten hold 25% to 30%. The treatment: roughly 10-day PBMC culture with coronavirus spike peptide pools or control peptides (ViraFEST assay). ViraFEST stimulated the growth of antigen-specific T cells using peptide pools and subsequently profiled their TCRs by sequencing.

This TCR was sampled from a human donor who had recovered from COVID-19. This chain joins TRBV7-8 and TRBJ1-5, with D possibly being TRBD1 (6 bases). This specimen consisted of CD4+ T cells from blood, cultured in vitro, obtained after SARS-CoV-2 vaccination. The CDR3 nucleotides are TGTGCCAGCAGCAGGGAAAACAGGGCGCGAGGGCAGCCCCAGCATTTT. It encodes CASSRENRARGQPQHF.